One and the same sample provided the 19 T cell receptor delta chains below, sequenced in a study of human gamma delta and Vdelta1 T cells. TCRdb re-called the PCR reads via CATT. The top ten clones hold around an eighth of a sample with about 6,100 delta-chain clones, more than 9% of them seen once. The sequencing input was naive CD27+ Vdelta1 gamma-delta T cells from blood. The receptors originated from a human donor in good health.

Of note for this clone: A single base is all that separates this from a far larger clone, so a read error is likely. Other DNA sequences in the same sample also yield this CDR3. The chain carries TRDV1 and TRDJ1, with 11 nucleotides matching TRDD3. The CDR3 is made up of 21 amino acids. Germline assignment: CDR1 TSWWSYY and CDR2 QGS. With 2 bases clipped from V and 3 bases from J, the junction kept 20 bases outside the gene matches. CDR3 bases: TGTGCTCTTGGGGAAGCTCATTCGGGGTACTGGGGGATAAGAAGTCCCGATAAACTCATCTTT. Encoded protein: CALGEAHSGYWGIRSPDKLIF.

The table lists this clone with a few counts. This sequence may be a read error, since a much larger clone differs from it by one base. The same CDR3 is also encoded by other DNA sequences in this sample. This sequence joins TRDV1 and TRDJ1; 11 bases are shared with TRDD3. Trimming took 1 base from V and 6 from J; bases not matched to a gene: 34. The CDR3 is made up of 25 amino acids. CDR1 is TSWWSYY, CDR2 QGS, per germline. The CDR3 DNA is TGTGCTCTTGGGGAACATTCCTTAAGGACGGGTAACTGGGGGATAGGGAACCCACGCCGGCATAAACTCATCTTT. This gives the protein CALGEHSLRTGNWGIGNPRRHKLIF.

Regarding this clone: This sequence may be a read error, since a much larger clone differs from it by one base. The chain recombines TRDV1 with TRDJ1, with D tentatively TRDD2 or TRDD3 (8 bases each). CDR1 is TSWWSYY and CDR2 is QGS in the germline V gene. The length of the CDR3 is 22 residues. Trimming cost V 5 bases and J 0 bases, with 34 bases left between them. The CDR3 bases are TGTGCTCTTGGGCTTTACCTTCCTAATCAAGTACTGGGGGGGACGTACACCGATAAACTCATCTTT. Residues: CALGLYLPNQVLGGTYTDKLIF.

The table lists this clone with a few counts. The chain is built from TRDV1 and TRDJ1; a weak D match, TRDD3 (6 bases). CDR3 length: 19 residues. Trimming took 4 bases from V and 10 from J, leaving 34 bases between them. Germline CDR1 is TSWWSYY and CDR2 is QGS. The CDR3 loop is CALGVPWSGLQGGPPVLIF. Written as DNA, the CDR3 is TGTGCTCTTGGGGTGCCGTGGTCCGGCCTACAGGGGGGACCCCCGGTACTCATCTTT.

As for this clone: A far larger clone is just one base off, so this is likely a read error. The chain is built from TRDV1 and TRDJ1; D is perhaps TRDD3 (10 bases). This CDR3 is 19 amino acids long. Germline V gives CDR1 TSWWSYY, CDR2 QGS. CDR3 sequence: CALGGLPTRTGGLGDKPIF. The CDR3, as DNA: TGTGCTCTTGGGGGCCTTCCTACACGTACTGGGGGATTAGGCGATAAACCCATCTTT.

This clone is categorized as medium-sized (0.01 to 0.1%). This CDR3 is also generated by other DNA sequences in the sample. The V and J genes are TRDV1 and TRDJ1; no reliable D call. The CDR3 has 21 amino acids. The germline V and J ends were trimmed by 0 bases and 1 base, with 27 bases remaining between them. Germline values: CDR1 TSWWSYY, CDR2 QGS. The CDR3, as DNA: TGTGCTCTTGGGGAACTGTCCAGAAGGCAAGGCCCATTGTCTTTCACCGATAAACTCATCTTT. Translating gives CALGELSRRQGPLSFTDKLIF.

This clone was detected only a few times. This rearrangement joins TRDV1 to TRDJ1; TRDD3 aligns across 10 bases. V shed 3 bases and J 0 bases; nucleotides not matched to a gene: 28. Germline V CDR1 and CDR2: TSWWSYY, QGS. The CDR3 has 24 amino acids. The CDR3 nucleotides read TGTGCTCTTGGGGAGCCTCCCCTTCGGAGGAAACTGGGGGATCTTACGGGGTACACCGATAAACTCATCTTT. This encodes CALGEPPLRRKLGDLTGYTDKLIF.

There are a few counts of this clone. The chain uses TRDV1 and TRDJ1; weak D call: TRDD3 (8 bases). V lost 4 bases and J lost 1, with 28 bases in between. The CDR3 runs to 20 residues. Germline V gene lookup returns CDR1 TSWWSYY and CDR2 QGS. CDR3 sequence: CALGGRFLRVGGISTDKLIF. The DNA of the CDR3 is TGTGCTCTTGGGGGGAGGTTCCTACGGGTGGGGGGGATAAGCACCGATAAACTCATCTTT.

This clone appeared a few times. A far larger clone is off by one base, so a read error is likely. This sample also contains other DNA sequences that code for the same CDR3. This rearrangement joins TRDV1 to TRDJ1, with D unclear. From germline, CDR1 is TSWWSYY and CDR2 QGS. The V gene lost 2 bases and the J gene lost 2 bases, with 27 bases spanning the gap. The CDR3 has 20 amino acids. CDR3 DNA sequence: TGTGCTCTTGGGGAATACTTTCATACCAGGTGGGCCCAGAGGACCGATAAACTCATCTTT. Residues: CALGEYFHTRWAQRTDKLIF.

This clone ranks as medium-sized. The identical CDR3 is also encoded by other nucleotide sequences in the sample. V is TRDV1 and J is TRDJ1, with 10 bases aligning to TRDD3. The germline gives CDR1 TSWWSYY, CDR2 QGS. There are 21 residues in the CDR3. Trimming cost V 4 bases and J 0 bases; bases outside gene matches: 20. CDR3 in amino acids: CALGGSRGGYVKIPYTDKLIF. CDR3 nucleotides: TGTGCTCTTGGGGGGAGTAGAGGGGGATACGTCAAGATTCCGTACACCGATAAACTCATCTTT.

The sample holds a few counts of this clone. A much larger clone differs from this one at a single base, so this may be a read error. Other DNA sequences of this sample code for an identical CDR3. This chain joins TRDV1 and TRDJ1; TRDD3 agrees at 11 bases. The CDR3 totals 21 residues. Germline V CDR1 and CDR2: TSWWSYY, QGS. CDR3 amino acids: CALGEFFLRSGGYRYTDKLIF. Here the CDR3 DNA reads TGCGCTCTTGGGGAATTCTTCCTACGGTCTGGGGGATACCGGTACACCGATAAACTCATCTTT.

As for this clone: This may be a read error, as it is one base from a much larger clone. The sample contains more than one DNA sequence encoding this CDR3. The chain employs TRDV1 and TRDJ1; 7 nucleotides align to TRDD3. V lost 0 bases to trimming and J lost 0 bases; unmatched junction nucleotides: 28. The length of the CDR3 is 24 residues. Germline CDR1 reads TSWWSYY; CDR2 reads QGS. CDR3 nucleotides: TGTGCTCTTGGGGAACTAGGGTGGTTTGCCACAGGTCTTTCAAGGATACGGTACACCGATAAACTCATCTTT. This gives the protein CALGELGWFATGLSRIRYTDKLIF.

As regards this clone: The mismatch at residue 11 between this DNA's translation and the TCRdb protein of a much larger clone likely reflects a read error; the protein shown is translated from the DNA. The chain couples TRDV1 to TRDJ1, with D maybe TRDD3 (5 bases). The CDR3 sequence is 18 residues long. The V and J ends lost 3 bases and 7 bases respectively, with 27 bases between them. Germline CDR1 reads TSWWSYY; CDR2 reads QGS. For the CDR3, the DNA is TGTGCTCTTGGGGACACGGCCTCCCGGGATCGGGGGTCGTGTAAACTCATCTTT. This encodes CALGDTASRDRGSCKLIF.

On this clone itself: A far larger clone is one base from this, pointing to a likely read error. The sample holds other DNA sequences that translate to the same CDR3. The J gene is TRDJ1, the V gene TRDV1; the D call may be TRDD1 or TRDD3 (6 bases each). With 8 bases removed from V and 8 bases from J, the gap between germline ends came to 51 bases. The CDR3 length is 24 residues. Germline V gives CDR1 TSWWSYY, CDR2 QGS. DNA of the CDR3: TGTGCTCTTCGCCCTTTTCCACTACCAACTAGGCTGCAATGGGGGGGAAATACCTCAGACAAACTCATCTTT. Its protein product is CALRPFPLPTRLQWGGNTSDKLIF.

The rearrangement uses TRDV1 and TRDJ1; D is undetermined. Germline loops: CDR1 TSWWSYY, CDR2 QGS. V dropped 1 base and J dropped 3 bases, with 24 bases sitting between them. This CDR3 is built from 19 residues. CDR3 sequence: CALGERSYRPLRCADKLIF. As DNA, the CDR3 is TGTGCTCTTGGGGAACGCAGCTATCGTCCACTCCGGTGTGCCGATAAACTCATCTTT.

In its sample, this clone is medium-sized (0.01 to 0.1%). The same CDR3 is also encoded by other DNA sequences in this sample. The V and J genes are TRDV1 and TRDJ1; D might be TRDD3 (5 bases). This CDR3 is 17 amino acids long. The V and J ends lost 5 bases and 7 bases respectively, with 26 bases between them. CDR1 TSWWSYY and CDR2 QGS come from the germline V gene. Here the CDR3 reads CALGYSRGRGTLGKLIF. The CDR3 DNA follows: TGTGCTCTTGGGTACTCAAGGGGACGGGGTACGCTAGGTAAACTCATCTTT.

This clone was seen ten or more times. A read error is possible here, since a much larger clone lies one base away. This CDR3 is also generated by other DNA sequences in the sample. The chain uses TRDV2 and TRDJ1, with 8 bases that match TRDD3. The CDR3 has 16 amino acids. Germline V gene lookup returns CDR1 GEAIGNYY and CDR2 EKD. J gave up 7 bases and V 0 bases, and 12 bases lay outside the gene matches. CDR3 sequence: CACDTRILGVPLKLIF. The CDR3 region has the DNA TGTGCCTGTGACACCCGTATACTGGGGGTCCCGCTTAAACTCATCTTT.

In this sample, this clone turned up a few times. A clone one base away is much larger, so this may be a read error. The rearrangement joins TRDV1 to TRDJ1; 13 bases are a match to TRDD3. The V gene's germline CDR1 is TSWWSYY and CDR2 QGS. The CDR3 is made up of 21 amino acids. The CDR3 nucleotides read TGTGCTCTTGTTCAGTTCTTACGGCCAACTGGGGGATACGCTTACACCGATAAACCCATCTTT. Its protein product is CALVQFLRPTGGYAYTDKPIF.

This clone appeared many times. The chain carries TRDV1 and TRDJ1; 9 bases fit TRDD3. Germline trimming cut 9 bases from V and 0 bases from J; bases unmatched to any gene: 26. This CDR3 has 21 residues. CDR1 is TSWWSYY, CDR2 QGS, per germline. CDR3 bases: TGTGCTCTCCGGCCTCCAGCCGGTAACTGGGGGACGAATAGCAACACCGATAAACTCATCTTT. It encodes CALRPPAGNWGTNSNTDKLIF.